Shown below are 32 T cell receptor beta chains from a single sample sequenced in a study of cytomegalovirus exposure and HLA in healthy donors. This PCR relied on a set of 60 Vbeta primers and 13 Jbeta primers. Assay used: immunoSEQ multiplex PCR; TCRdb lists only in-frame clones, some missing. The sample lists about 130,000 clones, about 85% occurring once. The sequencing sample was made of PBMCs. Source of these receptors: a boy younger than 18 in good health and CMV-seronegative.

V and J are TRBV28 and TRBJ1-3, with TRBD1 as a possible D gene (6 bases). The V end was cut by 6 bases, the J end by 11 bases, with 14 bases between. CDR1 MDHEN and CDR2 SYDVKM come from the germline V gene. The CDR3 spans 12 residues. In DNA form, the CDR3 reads TGTGCCAGCAGGGCGTTGGGGGCGGCCATATATTTT. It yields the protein CASRALGAAIYF.

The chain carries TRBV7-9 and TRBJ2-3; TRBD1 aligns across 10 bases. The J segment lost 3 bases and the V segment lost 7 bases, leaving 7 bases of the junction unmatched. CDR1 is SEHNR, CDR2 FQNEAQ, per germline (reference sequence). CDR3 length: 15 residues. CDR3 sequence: CASTCPGQGTDTQYF. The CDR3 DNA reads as TGTGCCAGCACTTGCCCGGGACAGGGGACAGATACGCAGTATTTT.

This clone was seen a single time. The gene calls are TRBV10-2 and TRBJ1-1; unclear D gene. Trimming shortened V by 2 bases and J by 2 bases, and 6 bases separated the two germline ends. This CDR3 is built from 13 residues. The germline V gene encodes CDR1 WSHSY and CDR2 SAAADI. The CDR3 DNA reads TGCGCCAGCAGTGAGCTTGGCAACACTGAAGCTTTCTTT. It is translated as CASSELGNTEAFF.

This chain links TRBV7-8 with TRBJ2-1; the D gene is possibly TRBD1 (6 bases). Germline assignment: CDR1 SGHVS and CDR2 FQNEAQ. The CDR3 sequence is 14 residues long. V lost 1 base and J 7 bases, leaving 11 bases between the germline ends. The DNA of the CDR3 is TGTGCCAGCAGCTTAGATCAGGGGATGAATGAGCAGTTCTTC. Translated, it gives CASSLDQGMNEQFF.

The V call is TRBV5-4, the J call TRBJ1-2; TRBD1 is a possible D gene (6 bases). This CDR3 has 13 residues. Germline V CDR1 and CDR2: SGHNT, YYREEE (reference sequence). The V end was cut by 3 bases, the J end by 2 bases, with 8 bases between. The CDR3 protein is CASSSTGNYGYTF. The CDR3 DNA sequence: TGTGCCAGCAGCTCCACAGGGAACTATGGCTACACCTTC.

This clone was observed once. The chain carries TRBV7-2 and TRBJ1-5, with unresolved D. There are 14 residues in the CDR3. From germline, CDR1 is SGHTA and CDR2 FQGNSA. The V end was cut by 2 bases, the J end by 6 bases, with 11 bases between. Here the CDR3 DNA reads TGTGCCAGCAGCTTAATCGGGGAAGGTCAGCCCCAGCATTTT. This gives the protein CASSLIGEGQPQHF.

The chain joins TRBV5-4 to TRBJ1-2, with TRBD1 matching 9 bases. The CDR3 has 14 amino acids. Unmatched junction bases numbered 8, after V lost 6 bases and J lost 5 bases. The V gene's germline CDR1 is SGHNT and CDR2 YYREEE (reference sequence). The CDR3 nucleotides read TGTGCCAGCACACTTACCGGGACAGGGTATGGCTACACCTTC. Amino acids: CASTLTGTGYGYTF.

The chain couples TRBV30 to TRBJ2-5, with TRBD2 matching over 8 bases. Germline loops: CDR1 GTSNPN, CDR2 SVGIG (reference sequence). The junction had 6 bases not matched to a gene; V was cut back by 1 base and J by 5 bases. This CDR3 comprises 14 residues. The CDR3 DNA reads TGTGCCTGGAGTGCCGGGAGGGCCCTCGAGACCCAGTACTTC. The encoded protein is CAWSAGRALETQYF. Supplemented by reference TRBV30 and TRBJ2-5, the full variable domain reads SQTIHQWPATLVQPVGSPLSLECTVEGTSNPNLYWYRQAAGRGLQLLFYSVGIGQISSEVPQNLSASRPQDRQFILSSKKLLLSDSGFYLCAWSAGRALETQYFGPGTRLLVL.

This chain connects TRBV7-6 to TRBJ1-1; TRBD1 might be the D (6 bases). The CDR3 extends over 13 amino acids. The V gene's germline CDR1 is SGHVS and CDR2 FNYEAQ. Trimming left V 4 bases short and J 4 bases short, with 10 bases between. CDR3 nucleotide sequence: TGTGCCAGCAGCTACAGGGTTAGCACTGAAGCTTTCTTT. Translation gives CASSYRVSTEAFF.

The CDR3 DNA reads as TGTGCCAGCAGTTTCTACGGGGGGGTTGAGACCCAGTACTTC. Amino acids: CASSFYGGVETQYF. The chain carries TRBV27 and TRBJ2-5; 8 positions agree with TRBD2. The ends lost 3 bases at V and 5 bases at J; junction bases unmatched: 5. Germline lookup yields CDR1 MNHEY and CDR2 SMNVEV (reference sequence). The CDR3 spans 14 residues.

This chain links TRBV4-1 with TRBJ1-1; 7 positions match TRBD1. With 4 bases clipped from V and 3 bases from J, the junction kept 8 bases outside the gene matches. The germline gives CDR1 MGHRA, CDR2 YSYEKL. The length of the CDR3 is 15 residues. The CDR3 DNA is TGCGCCAGCAGCCTAAGGGGGCGGGCCGACACTGAAGCTTTCTTT. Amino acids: CASSLRGRADTEAFF.

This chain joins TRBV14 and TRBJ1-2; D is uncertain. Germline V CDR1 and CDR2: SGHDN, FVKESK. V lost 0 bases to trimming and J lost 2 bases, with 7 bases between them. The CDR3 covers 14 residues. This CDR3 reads CASSQDPENYGYTF. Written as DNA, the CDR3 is TGTGCCAGCAGCCAAGACCCAGAAAACTATGGCTACACCTTC.

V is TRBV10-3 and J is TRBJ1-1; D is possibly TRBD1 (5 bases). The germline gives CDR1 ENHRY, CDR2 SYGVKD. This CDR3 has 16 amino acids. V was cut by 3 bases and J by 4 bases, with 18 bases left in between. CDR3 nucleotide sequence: TGTGCCATCAGTGAATCTCCGACAGATCTAGGCACTGAAGCTTTCTTT. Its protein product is CAISESPTDLGTEAFF.

The CDR3 DNA is TGTGCCAGCAGCTTAAGCGGAGGTAATCAGCCCCAGCATTTT. It specifies CASSLSGGNQPQHF. J is TRBJ1-5 and V is TRBV7-9; D gene ambiguous. The CDR3 consists of 14 residues. Germline loops: CDR1 SEHNR, CDR2 FQNEAQ (reference sequence). The V end was cut by 2 bases, the J end by 4 bases, with 9 bases between.

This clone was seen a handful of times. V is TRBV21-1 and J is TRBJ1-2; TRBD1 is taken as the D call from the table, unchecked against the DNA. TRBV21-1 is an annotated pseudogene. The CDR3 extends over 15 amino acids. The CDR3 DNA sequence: TGTGCCAGCAGCAAAATCACAGGAATGTTCTATGGCTACACCTTC. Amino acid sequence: CASSKITGMFYGYTF.

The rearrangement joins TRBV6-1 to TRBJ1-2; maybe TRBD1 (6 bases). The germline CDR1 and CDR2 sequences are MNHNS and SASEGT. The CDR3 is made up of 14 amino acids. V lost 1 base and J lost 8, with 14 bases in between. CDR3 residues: CASSEGFRRGGYTF. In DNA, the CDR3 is TGTGCCAGCAGTGAAGGATTCCGCAGGGGCGGCTACACCTTC.

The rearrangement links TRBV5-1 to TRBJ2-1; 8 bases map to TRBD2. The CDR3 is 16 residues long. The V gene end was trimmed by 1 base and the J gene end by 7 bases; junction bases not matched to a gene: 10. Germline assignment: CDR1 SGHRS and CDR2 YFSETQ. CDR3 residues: CASSLMSPGLGNEQFF. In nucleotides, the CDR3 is TGCGCCAGCAGCTTGATGTCACCGGGACTAGGGAATGAGCAGTTCTTC.

CDR3: CASSTAGGPYNEQFF. In DNA, the CDR3 is TGTGCCAGCAGCACAGCGGGAGGGCCCTACAATGAGCAGTTCTTC. The genes are TRBV9 and TRBJ2-1, with 10 bases that match TRBD2. This CDR3 is 15 amino acids long. CDR1 is SGDLS, CDR2 YYNGEE, per germline. V lost 4 bases, J lost 2 bases, and 3 bases stayed unmatched.

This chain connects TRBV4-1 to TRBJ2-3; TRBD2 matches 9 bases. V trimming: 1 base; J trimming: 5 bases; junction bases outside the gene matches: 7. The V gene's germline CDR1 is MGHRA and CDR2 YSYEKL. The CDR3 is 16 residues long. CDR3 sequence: CASSQAGGGGGDTQYF. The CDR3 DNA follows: TGCGCCAGCAGCCAAGCTGGAGGCGGGGGGGGAGATACGCAGTATTTT.

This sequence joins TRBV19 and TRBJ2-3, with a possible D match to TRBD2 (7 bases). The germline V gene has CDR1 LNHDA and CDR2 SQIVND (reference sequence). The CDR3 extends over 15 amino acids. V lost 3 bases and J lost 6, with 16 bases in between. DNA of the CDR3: TGTGCCAGTAGTATCTCGGGGGGCCTGGCGGATACGCAGTATTTT. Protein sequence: CASSISGGLADTQYF.

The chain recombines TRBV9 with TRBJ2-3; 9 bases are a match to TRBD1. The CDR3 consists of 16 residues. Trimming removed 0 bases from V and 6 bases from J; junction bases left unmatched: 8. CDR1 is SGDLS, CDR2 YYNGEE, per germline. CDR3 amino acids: CASSVVEGQGLDTQYF. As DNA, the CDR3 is TGTGCCAGCAGCGTAGTAGAGGGACAGGGTCTGGATACGCAGTATTTT.

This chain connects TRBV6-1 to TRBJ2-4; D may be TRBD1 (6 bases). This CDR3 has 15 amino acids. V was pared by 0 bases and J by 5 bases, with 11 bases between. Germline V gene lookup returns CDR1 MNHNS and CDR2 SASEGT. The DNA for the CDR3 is TGTGCCAGCAGTGAAGCGTCGGGACACCAAAACATTCAGTACTTC. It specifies CASSEASGHQNIQYF.

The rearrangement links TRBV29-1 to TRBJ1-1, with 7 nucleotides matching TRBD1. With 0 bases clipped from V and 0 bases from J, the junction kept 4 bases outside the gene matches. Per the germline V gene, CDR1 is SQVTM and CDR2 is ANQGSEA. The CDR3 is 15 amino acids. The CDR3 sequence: CSVEESGGLNTEAFF. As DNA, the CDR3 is TGCAGCGTTGAAGAGTCAGGGGGATTGAACACTGAAGCTTTCTTT.

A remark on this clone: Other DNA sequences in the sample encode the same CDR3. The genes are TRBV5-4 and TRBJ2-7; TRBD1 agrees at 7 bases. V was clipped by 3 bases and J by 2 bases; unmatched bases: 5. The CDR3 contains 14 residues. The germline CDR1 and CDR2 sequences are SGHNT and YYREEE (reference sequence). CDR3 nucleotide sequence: TGTGCCAGCAGCTCCGGGACAGCACCCTACGAGCAGTACTTC. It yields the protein CASSSGTAPYEQYF.

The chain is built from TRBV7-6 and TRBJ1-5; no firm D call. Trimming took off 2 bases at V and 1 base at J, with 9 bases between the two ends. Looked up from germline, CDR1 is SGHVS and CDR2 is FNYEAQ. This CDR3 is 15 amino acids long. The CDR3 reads CASSLRAKSNQPQHF. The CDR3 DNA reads TGTGCCAGCAGCTTACGCGCGAAGAGCAATCAGCCCCAGCATTTT.

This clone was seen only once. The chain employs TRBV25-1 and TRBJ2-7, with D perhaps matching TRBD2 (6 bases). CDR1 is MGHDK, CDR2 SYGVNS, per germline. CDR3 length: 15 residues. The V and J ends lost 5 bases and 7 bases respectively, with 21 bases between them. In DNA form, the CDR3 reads TGTGCCAGCAGTCCCCCTGGCGGGATTCGGGAGGAGCAGTACTTC. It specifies CASSPPGGIREEQYF.

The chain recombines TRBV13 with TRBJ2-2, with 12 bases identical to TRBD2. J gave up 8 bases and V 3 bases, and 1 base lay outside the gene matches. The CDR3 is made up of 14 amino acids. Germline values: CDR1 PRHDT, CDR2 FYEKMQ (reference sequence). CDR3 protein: CASSFGLAGGELFF. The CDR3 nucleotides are TGTGCCAGCAGCTTTGGACTAGCGGGAGGGGAGCTGTTTTTT.

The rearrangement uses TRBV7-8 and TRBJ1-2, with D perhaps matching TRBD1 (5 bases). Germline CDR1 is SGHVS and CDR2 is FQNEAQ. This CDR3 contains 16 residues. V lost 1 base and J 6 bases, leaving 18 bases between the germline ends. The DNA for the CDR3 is TGTGCCAGCAGCTTAGGGGGAGGAGTCAGGGCCCATGGCTACACCTTC. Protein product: CASSLGGGVRAHGYTF. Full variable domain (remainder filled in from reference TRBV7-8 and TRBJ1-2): GAGVSQSPRYKVAKRGQDVALRCDPISGHVSLFWYQQALGQGPEFLTYFQNEAQLDKSGLPSDRFFAERPEGSVSTLKIQRTQQEDSAVYLCASSLGGGVRAHGYTFGSGTRLTVV.

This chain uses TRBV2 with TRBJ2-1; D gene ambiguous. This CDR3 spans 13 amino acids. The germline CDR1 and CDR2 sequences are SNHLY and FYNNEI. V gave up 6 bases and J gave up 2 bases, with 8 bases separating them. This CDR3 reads CASSPSPYNEQFF. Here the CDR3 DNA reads TGTGCCAGCAGCCCGAGCCCCTACAATGAGCAGTTCTTC.

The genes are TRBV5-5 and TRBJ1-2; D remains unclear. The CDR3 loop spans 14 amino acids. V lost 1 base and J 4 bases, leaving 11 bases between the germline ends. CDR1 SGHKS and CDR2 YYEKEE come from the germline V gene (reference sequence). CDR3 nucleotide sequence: TGTGCCAGCAGCTTGTACGGGTCAGTCTATGGCTACACCTTC. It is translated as CASSLYGSVYGYTF.

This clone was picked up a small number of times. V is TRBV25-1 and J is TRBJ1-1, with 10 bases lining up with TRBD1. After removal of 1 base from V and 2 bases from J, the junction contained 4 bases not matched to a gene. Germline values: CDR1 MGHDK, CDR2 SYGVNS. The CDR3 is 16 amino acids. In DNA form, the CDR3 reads TGTGCCAGCAGTGAATTCCCGACAGGGGGCAACACTGAAGCTTTCTTT. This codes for CASSEFPTGGNTEAFF.

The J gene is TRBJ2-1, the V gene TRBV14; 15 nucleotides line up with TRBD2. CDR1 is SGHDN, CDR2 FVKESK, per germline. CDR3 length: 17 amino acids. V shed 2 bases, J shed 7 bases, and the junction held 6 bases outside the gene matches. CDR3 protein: CASSQTGGLAGGNEQFF. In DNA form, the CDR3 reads TGTGCCAGCAGCCAAACGGGTGGACTAGCGGGAGGGAATGAGCAGTTCTTC.